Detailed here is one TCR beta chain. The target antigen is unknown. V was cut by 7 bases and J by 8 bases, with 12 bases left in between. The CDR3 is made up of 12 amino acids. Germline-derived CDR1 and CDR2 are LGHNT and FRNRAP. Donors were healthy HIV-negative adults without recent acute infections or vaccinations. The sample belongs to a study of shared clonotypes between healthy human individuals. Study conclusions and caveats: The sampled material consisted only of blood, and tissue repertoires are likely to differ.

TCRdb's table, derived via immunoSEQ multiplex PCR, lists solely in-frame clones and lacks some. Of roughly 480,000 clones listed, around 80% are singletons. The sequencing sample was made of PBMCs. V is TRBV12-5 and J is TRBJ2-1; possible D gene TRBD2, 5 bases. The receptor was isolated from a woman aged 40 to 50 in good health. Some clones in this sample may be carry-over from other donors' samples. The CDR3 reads CASANYGDEQFF. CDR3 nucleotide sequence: TGTGCTAGTGCCAATTACGGGGATGAGCAGTTCTTC.